One and the same sample provided the 23 T cell receptor beta chains below, sequenced in a study of blood T cell repertoires in COVID-19. Profiling relied on immunoSEQ multiplex PCR, and the TCRdb table lists in-frame clones only, not all of them. The sample contains about 220,000 clones, approximately 85% of which appear only once. Specimen: peripheral blood. These receptors all stem from a woman in her 70s with COVID-19, enrolled during active disease.

The chain links TRBV7-9 to TRBJ2-5, with no clear D. CDR3 length: 13 amino acids. The V end lost 5 bases, the J end lost 1 base, and 8 bases lay between the germline ends. Germline CDR1 SEHNR, CDR2 FQNEAQ (reference sequence). The CDR3 coding sequence is TGTGCCAGCAGCCGGCGGAGCCAAGAGACCCAGTACTTC. This encodes CASSRRSQETQYF.

The rearrangement uses TRBV6-6 and TRBJ2-1; perhaps TRBD1 as D (6 bases). Per the germline V gene, CDR1 is MNHNY and CDR2 is SVGAGI (reference sequence). This CDR3 region has 15 residues. Trimming pared 8 bases from V and 0 bases from J, leaving 14 bases between. For the CDR3, the DNA is TGTGCCAGCGGGACACAGCCTAGCTCCTACAATGAGCAGTTCTTC. Its translation: CASGTQPSSYNEQFF.

The genes are TRBV11-2 and TRBJ1-3; maybe TRBD1 (5 bases). CDR1 SGHAT and CDR2 FQNNGV come from the germline V gene. The CDR3 consists of 17 residues. V lost 2 bases, J lost 0 bases, and 14 bases lay in between. The CDR3: CASSLFGGGNSGNTIYF. In DNA form, the CDR3 reads TGTGCCAGCAGCTTATTCGGGGGTGGGAACTCTGGAAACACCATATATTTT.

This clone was counted between two and nine times. The V gene is TRBV7-2, the J gene TRBJ1-2, with 9 nucleotides matching TRBD1. This CDR3 comprises 14 residues. The germline V gene encodes CDR1 SGHTA and CDR2 FQGNSA. After removal of 3 bases from V and 5 bases from J, the junction contained 4 bases not matched to a gene. CDR3 sequence (DNA): TGTGCCAGCAGCTTTGGACAGGGGAGGTATGGCTACACCTTC. Amino acid sequence: CASSFGQGRYGYTF.

This clone was detected only once. The gene calls are TRBV28 and TRBJ2-7, with D possibly matching TRBD1 (6 bases). Germline V gives CDR1 MDHEN, CDR2 SYDVKM. V was clipped by 7 bases and J by 6 bases, with 25 bases between them. This CDR3 comprises 16 residues. For the CDR3, the DNA is TGTGCCAGCAAGGGACCCTACGACAGGTTTAGACCCGAGCAGTACTTC. Translated, it gives CASKGPYDRFRPEQYF.

This clone was seen a single time. V usage is TRBV9 and J usage is TRBJ2-7; 13 bases are a match to TRBD2. This CDR3 is built from 15 residues. The germline V gene encodes CDR1 SGDLS and CDR2 YYNGEE. J was trimmed by 4 bases and V by 3 bases; bases with no gene match: 4. CDR3 in amino acids: CASSEMGLAGYEQYF. The CDR3 DNA is TGTGCCAGCAGCGAGATGGGACTAGCGGGATACGAGCAGTACTTC.

The V and J genes are TRBV28 and TRBJ2-2, with a weak D call TRBD1 (6 bases). CDR1 is MDHEN and CDR2 is SYDVKM in the germline V gene. There are 15 residues in the CDR3. V lost 7 bases to trimming and J lost 2 bases, with 14 bases between them. The CDR3 DNA reads as TGTGCCAGCACCCCCGGACAGATAAACACCGGGGAGCTGTTTTTT. This encodes CASTPGQINTGELFF.

In DNA, the CDR3 is TGTGCCAGCAGCGGGGAGGGCAGGAGAAATGAGCAGTTCTTC. Translating gives CASSGEGRRNEQFF. The rearrangement links TRBV7-2 to TRBJ2-1, with TRBD2 identical over 7 bases. The trim removed 5 bases at V and 7 bases at J, leaving 8 bases unmatched. The germline CDR1 and CDR2 sequences are SGHTA and FQGNSA. CDR3 length: 14 amino acids.

The genes are TRBV18 and TRBJ1-1; D is unresolved. The ends were cut back, 2 bases at V and 2 bases at J, with 6 bases in the middle. The CDR3 covers 13 residues. Per germline, CDR1 KGHSH and CDR2 LQKENI. CDR3 loop: CASSPGFNTEAFF. The CDR3 DNA sequence: TGTGCCAGCTCACCAGGCTTTAACACTGAAGCTTTCTTT. Full variable domain (missing parts from reference TRBV18 and TRBJ1-1): NAGVMQNPRHLVRRRGQEARLRCSPMKGHSHVYWYRQLPEEGLKFMVYLQKENIIDESGMPKERFSAEFPKEGPSILRIQQVVRGDSAAYFCASSPGFNTEAFFGQGTRLTVV.

The rearrangement joins TRBV7-9 to TRBJ2-7; no clear D gene. Per the germline V gene, CDR1 is SEHNR and CDR2 is FQNEAQ (reference sequence). The CDR3 has 13 amino acids. Between the trimmed V and J ends, which lost 7 bases and 6 bases, there was a span of 16 bases. The CDR3 bases are TGTGCCAGCACCCTGGAAAGTATAGCCGAGCAGTACTTC. It is translated as CASTLESIAEQYF.

CDR3 region: CASSPATGTGAGGGNYGYTF. CDR3 sequence (DNA): TGTGCCAGCTCACCGGCTACCGGGACAGGGGCCGGGGGGGGTAACTATGGCTACACCTTC. The genes are TRBV18 and TRBJ1-2, with TRBD1 identical over 10 bases. The CDR3 consists of 20 residues. The trim removed 3 bases at V and 1 base at J, leaving 17 bases unmatched. CDR1 is KGHSH and CDR2 is LQKENI in the germline V gene.

The chain links TRBV30 to TRBJ2-7, with 7 bases matching TRBD1. The V gene end was trimmed by 5 bases and the J gene end by 2 bases; junction bases not matched to a gene: 15. The CDR3 runs to 16 residues. Germline V CDR1 and CDR2: GTSNPN, SVGIG (reference sequence). In DNA, the CDR3 is TGTGCCTGGGACTCTTTAGGGACAGCGAATCCCTACGAGCAGTACTTC. It specifies CAWDSLGTANPYEQYF.

The J gene is TRBJ1-1, the V gene TRBV9; D uncertain. There are 13 residues in the CDR3. Per germline, CDR1 SGDLS and CDR2 YYNGEE. V was pared by 3 bases and J by 3 bases, with 9 bases between. CDR3 region: CASSASLDTEAFF. The CDR3, as DNA: TGTGCCAGCAGCGCAAGCCTGGACACTGAAGCTTTCTTT.

The chain has TRBV6-6 and TRBJ1-2; TRBD1 matches at 7 bases. The CDR3 has 13 amino acids. The V gene's germline CDR1 is MNHNY and CDR2 SVGAGI (reference sequence). The V gene end was trimmed by 4 bases and the J gene end by 5 bases; junction bases not matched to a gene: 4. CDR3 protein: CASSSTGDYGYTF. The CDR3 DNA sequence: TGTGCCAGCAGTTCCACAGGGGATTATGGCTACACCTTC.

A single count supports this clone. The genes are TRBV27 and TRBJ2-1; 9 bases fit TRBD2. The CDR3 is 17 amino acids. V shed 0 bases and J 3 bases; nucleotides not matched to a gene: 6. Germline V gene data show CDR1 as MNHEY and CDR2 as SMNVEV (reference sequence). CDR3 amino acids: CASSLSLAGVIYNEQFF. The CDR3 coding sequence is TGTGCCAGCAGTTTATCGTTAGCGGGAGTAATCTACAATGAGCAGTTCTTC.

The chain uses TRBV18 and TRBJ1-2; unclear D gene. V lost 1 base and J 8 bases, leaving 11 bases between the germline ends. The germline gives CDR1 KGHSH, CDR2 LQKENI. This CDR3 has 13 amino acids. The CDR3 coding sequence is TGTGCCAGCTCACCACGGAGCCTGGAGGGCTACACCTTC. It translates to CASSPRSLEGYTF. The full variable domain, with the rest looked up from reference TRBV18 and TRBJ1-2, is NAGVMQNPRHLVRRRGQEARLRCSPMKGHSHVYWYRQLPEEGLKFMVYLQKENIIDESGMPKERFSAEFPKEGPSILRIQQVVRGDSAAYFCASSPRSLEGYTFGSGTRLTVV.

DNA for the CDR3: TGCGCCAGCAGCTTGGCCGCGGTAGCGGGAGGCCAGGAGCAGTACTTC. Protein sequence: CASSLAAVAGGQEQYF. The chain combines TRBV5-1 with TRBJ2-7; 10 nucleotides align to TRBD2. The V gene's germline CDR1 is SGHRS and CDR2 YFSETQ. V lost 0 bases to trimming and J lost 7 bases; unmatched junction nucleotides: 10. This CDR3 spans 16 amino acids.

CDR3 sequence reads: CASSVGDSEKLFF. CDR3 coding DNA: TGCGCCAGCAGCGTAGGGGACAGCGAAAAACTGTTTTTT. V and J are TRBV5-1 and TRBJ1-4; 7 bases are a match to TRBD1. CDR1 and CDR2 from the germline V gene are SGHRS and YFSETQ. V shed 4 bases and J 8 bases; nucleotides not matched to a gene: 5. CDR3 length: 13 amino acids.

The chain employs TRBV6-5 and TRBJ2-1, with 13 bases fitting TRBD2. The trim removed 2 bases at V and 8 bases at J, leaving 6 bases unmatched. This CDR3 spans 16 amino acids. Per the germline V gene, CDR1 is MNHEY and CDR2 is SVGAGI. CDR3 residues: CASSYLRLAGGDEQFF. DNA for the CDR3: TGTGCCAGCAGTTACCTAAGACTAGCGGGAGGCGATGAGCAGTTCTTC.

The J gene is TRBJ1-5, the V gene TRBV12-3 or TRBV12-4; D is possibly TRBD1 (5 bases). The germline V and J ends were trimmed by 5 bases and 8 bases, with 10 bases remaining between them. The CDR3 covers 12 residues. Here the CDR3 reads CASSRGSEPQHF. The CDR3 region has the DNA TGTGCCAGCAGTAGGGGTTCGGAGCCCCAGCATTTT.

V is TRBV28 and J is TRBJ1-6; D unresolved. This CDR3 has 13 residues. The V end was cut by 6 bases, the J end by 7 bases, with 10 bases between. Germline-derived CDR1 and CDR2 are MDHEN and SYDVKM. CDR3: CASRSEQNSPLHF. The CDR3 DNA is TGTGCCAGCAGATCTGAACAGAATTCACCCCTCCACTTT.

This clone was seen a few times. The chain links TRBV19 to TRBJ2-5; perhaps TRBD2 as D (5 bases). The CDR3 has 18 residues. In germline, CDR1 is LNHDA, CDR2 SQIVND (reference sequence). Between the trimmed V and J ends, which lost 5 bases and 5 bases, there was a span of 27 bases. The chain's CDR3 is CASSFLTSGPDKRETQYF. The CDR3 region has the DNA TGTGCCAGTAGTTTCCTGACCAGCGGTCCCGACAAGAGGGAGACCCAGTACTTC.

V and J are TRBV19 and TRBJ2-1; 8 bases agree with TRBD2. Germline CDR1 is LNHDA and CDR2 is SQIVND (reference sequence). This CDR3 has 15 residues. The V and J ends lost 9 bases and 7 bases, in that order; junction bases with no gene match: 14. The CDR3 reads CASTLGSSGRNEQFF. The CDR3 DNA reads as TGTGCCAGCACCCTCGGTTCGAGCGGGAGAAATGAGCAGTTCTTC.